The 22 T cell receptor beta chains in this list originate from one sample, sequenced in a study of cytomegalovirus exposure and HLA in healthy donors. Data came from immunoSEQ multiplex PCR; TCRdb stores just in-frame clones and leaves some out. The profile shows 150,000 to 180,000 clones, less than 90% of them singletons. The sample was PBMCs. These receptors came from a man younger than 35 in good health and CMV-seropositive.

This clone was seen only once. The rearrangement joins TRBV4-3 to TRBJ2-2; possibly TRBD2 for D (6 bases). Germline V lookup: CDR1 LGHNA, CDR2 YSLEER. The CDR3 runs 14 residues. Trimming shortened V by 0 bases and J by 9 bases, and 11 bases separated the two germline ends. The CDR3 loop is CASSQDRGGRELFF. The CDR3 DNA is TGCGCCAGCAGCCAAGATAGGGGAGGCCGGGAGCTGTTTTTT.

This rearrangement joins TRBV7-8 to TRBJ1-4, with D perhaps TRBD1 (6 bases). The CDR3 has 16 residues. Germline V gene lookup returns CDR1 SGHVS and CDR2 FQNEAQ. Trimming took 1 base from V and 8 from J, leaving 17 bases between them. In DNA, the CDR3 is TGTGCCAGCAGCTTAGGATTCGGGGGGCGAGGAGAAAAACTGTTTTTT. The encoded protein is CASSLGFGGRGEKLFF.

This sequence joins TRBV5-8 and TRBJ1-2; D ambiguous. Germline V gene lookup returns CDR1 SGHTS and CDR2 YDEGEE. With 5 bases removed from V and 4 bases from J, the gap between germline ends came to 12 bases. The length of the CDR3 is 13 residues. The CDR3 coding sequence is TGTGCCAGCAGTCCCGGGGTGGTCTATGGCTACACCTTC. It translates to CASSPGVVYGYTF.

The CDR3 DNA reads as TGTGCCAGCAGTGAAAGGGGGGGAGGGTTCGCAGATACGCAGTATTTT. Amino acid sequence: CASSERGGGFADTQYF. This chain links TRBV2 with TRBJ2-3; the D gene is possibly TRBD2 (7 bases). CDR3 length: 16 residues. Germline CDR1 reads SNHLY; CDR2 reads FYNNEI. The ends were cut back, 2 bases at V and 4 bases at J, with 16 bases in the middle.

The chain combines TRBV6-5 with TRBJ1-6; 7 bases are shared with TRBD1. Losses at the gene ends were 4 bases for V and 9 bases for J; bases not matched to a gene: 3. There are 13 residues in the CDR3. Looked up from germline, CDR1 is MNHEY and CDR2 is SVGAGI. CDR3 sequence (DNA): TGTGCCAGCAGTTCGACAGGGATTTCACCCCTCCACTTT. This gives the protein CASSSTGISPLHF.

The chain carries TRBV13 and TRBJ2-7, with 7 bases aligning to TRBD1. The V gene end was trimmed by 0 bases and the J gene end by 3 bases; junction bases not matched to a gene: 8. This CDR3 has 16 residues. Germline-derived CDR1 and CDR2 are PRHDT and FYEKMQ (reference sequence). CDR3 region: CASSLGGGAEGYEQYF. CDR3 DNA sequence: TGTGCCAGCAGCTTAGGAGGGGGCGCAGAGGGCTACGAGCAGTACTTC.

The chain couples TRBV19 to TRBJ2-1; 8 positions agree with TRBD2. CDR3 length: 14 amino acids. CDR1 and CDR2 from the germline V gene are LNHDA and SQIVND (reference sequence). V shed 1 base and J 9 bases; nucleotides not matched to a gene: 5. The CDR3 DNA is TGTGCCAGTAGTATAGTGGCAGCGGGGGCTGAGCAGTTCTTC. Encoded protein: CASSIVAAGAEQFF.

This clone was counted once. The V gene is TRBV6-5, the J gene TRBJ1-6; 7 bases agree with TRBD1. The length of the CDR3 is 14 residues. Germline V gene lookup returns CDR1 MNHEY and CDR2 SVGAGI. The V segment lost 4 bases and the J segment 12 bases; nucleotides outside the gene matches: 9. CDR3 DNA: TGTGCCAGCAGTTCCGGACAGGTGGGCCAACCCCTCCACTTT. Translated, it gives CASSSGQVGQPLHF.

The genes are TRBV4-3 and TRBJ2-7, with 7 bases matching TRBD1. J was trimmed by 3 bases and V by 0 bases; bases with no gene match: 5. The CDR3 spans 15 residues. Per the germline V gene, CDR1 is LGHNA and CDR2 is YSLEER. As DNA, the CDR3 is TGCGCCAGCAGCCAAGATCGCGACAGGGACTACGAGCAGTACTTC. Residues: CASSQDRDRDYEQYF.

V gene TRBV25-1 combines with J gene TRBJ2-1, with TRBD2 identical over 14 bases. Germline assignment: CDR1 MGHDK and CDR2 SYGVNS. V trimming: 4 bases; J trimming: 11 bases; junction bases outside the gene matches: 7. CDR3 length: 15 residues. Here the CDR3 DNA reads TGTGCCAGCAGTGGACGGGGACTAGCGGGAGTACAGCAGTTCTTC. As protein: CASSGRGLAGVQQFF.

The V and J genes are TRBV11-2 and TRBJ2-7; 7 nucleotides agree with TRBD2. With V trimmed by 5 bases and J by 5 bases, 9 bases remained unmatched. The CDR3 totals 14 residues. Germline values: CDR1 SGHAT, CDR2 FQNNGV. The CDR3 coding sequence is TGTGCCAGCAGCCGCCTGGGAGGGTCCGACGAGCAGTACTTC. Translated: CASSRLGGSDEQYF. The whole variable domain, filled in from reference TRBV11-2 and TRBJ2-7, reads EAGVAQSPRYKIIEKRQSVAFWCNPISGHATLYWYQQILGQGPKLLIQFQNNGVVDDSQLPKDRFSAERLKGVDSTLKIQPAKLEDSAVYLCASSRLGGSDEQYFGPGTRLTVT.

The chain carries TRBV12-5 and TRBJ1-1; no definite D call. This CDR3 contains 11 residues. Germline V gene data show CDR1 as LGHNT and CDR2 as FRNRAP. With 6 bases removed from V and 5 bases from J, the gap between germline ends came to 7 bases. CDR3 bases: TGTGCTAGTGGGCCCGGGACTGAAGCTTTCTTT. It specifies CASGPGTEAFF.

Here the CDR3 reads CAWSADFTGELFF. In DNA form, the CDR3 reads TGTGCCTGGAGTGCAGACTTCACCGGGGAGCTGTTTTTT. This sequence joins TRBV30 and TRBJ2-2; no clear D. CDR3 length: 13 residues. Trimming took off 1 base at V and 4 bases at J, with 7 bases between the two ends. Germline V lookup: CDR1 GTSNPN, CDR2 SVGIG (reference sequence).

V is TRBV6-5 and J is TRBJ1-4; possible D gene TRBD1, 6 bases. The CDR3 extends over 15 amino acids. Germline V gene data show CDR1 as MNHEY and CDR2 as SVGAGI. V dropped 6 bases and J dropped 8 bases, with 19 bases sitting between them. CDR3 DNA: TGTGCCAGCAGCACTCCTGGACAGACACCGGAAAAACTGTTTTTT. Its protein is CASSTPGQTPEKLFF.

The J gene is TRBJ1-2, the V gene TRBV5-1, with D possibly TRBD1 on 6 matching bases. The CDR3 consists of 15 residues. The germline V gene encodes CDR1 SGHRS and CDR2 YFSETQ. The V and J ends lost 4 bases and 1 base respectively, with 14 bases between them. The CDR3 DNA is TGCGCCAGCAGCGAGGGGGACATGAATAACTATGGCTACACCTTC. Its translation is CASSEGDMNNYGYTF.

The chain recombines TRBV4-3 with TRBJ1-2; TRBD1 agrees at 8 bases. Germline V gene data show CDR1 as LGHNA and CDR2 as YSLEER. With V trimmed by 3 bases and J by 3 bases, 6 bases remained unmatched. The CDR3 has 15 residues. CDR3 nucleotides: TGCGCCAGCAGCCATGCAGGGGGCGGTTACTATGGCTACACCTTC. Translation: CASSHAGGGYYGYTF.

This chain uses TRBV9 with TRBJ2-7, with TRBD2 matching 8 bases. CDR1 SGDLS and CDR2 YYNGEE come from the germline V gene. CDR3 length equals 15 residues. The V segment lost 4 bases and the J segment 3 bases; nucleotides outside the gene matches: 9. CDR3 bases: TGTGCCAGCAGCAGTCAGAGCGGGAGTTTCTACGAGCAGTACTTC. Its translation: CASSSQSGSFYEQYF. The full variable domain, with the rest looked up from reference TRBV9 and TRBJ2-7, is DSGVTQTPKHLITATGQRVTLRCSPRSGDLSVYWYQQSLDQGLQFLIQYYNGEERAKGNILERFSAQQFPDLHSELNLSSLELGDSALYFCASSSQSGSFYEQYFGPGTRLTVT.

This chain connects TRBV6-5 to TRBJ1-2; D gene unclear. The CDR3 is 14 residues long. CDR1 and CDR2 from the germline V gene are MNHEY and SVGAGI. V was clipped by 7 bases and J by 4 bases, with 16 bases between them. The CDR3 region is CASTSGGLSYGYTF. In nucleotides, the CDR3 is TGTGCCAGCACCTCCGGAGGGTTGAGCTATGGCTACACCTTC.

The chain links TRBV5-1 to TRBJ2-1, with D tentatively TRBD2 (5 bases). Trimming took off 0 bases at V and 9 bases at J, with 13 bases between the two ends. Germline loops: CDR1 SGHRS, CDR2 YFSETQ. The CDR3 contains 14 residues. The CDR3: CASSLGGNIAEQFF. DNA of the CDR3: TGCGCCAGCAGCTTGGGAGGGAACATTGCTGAGCAGTTCTTC.

This rearrangement joins TRBV5-6 to TRBJ1-1; a weak D match, TRBD1 (5 bases). The CDR3 covers 13 residues. Trimming cost V 0 bases and J 4 bases, with 7 bases left between them. Germline CDR1 reads SGHDT; CDR2 reads YYEEEE. CDR3 in amino acids: CASSLGGFTEAFF. In nucleotides, the CDR3 is TGTGCCAGCAGCTTGGGGGGCTTCACTGAAGCTTTCTTT. Together with reference TRBV5-6 and TRBJ1-1, the CDR3 gives the full variable domain: DAGVTQSPTHLIKTRGQQVTLRCSPKSGHDTVSWYQQALGQGPQFIFQYYEEEERQRGNFPDRFSGHQFPNYSSELNVNALLLGDSALYLCASSLGGFTEAFFGQGTRLTVV.

This clone came up a few times. The rearrangement links TRBV2 to TRBJ2-1, with TRBD1 identical over 9 bases. The CDR3 runs 14 residues. Looked up from germline, CDR1 is SNHLY and CDR2 is FYNNEI. The junction had 7 bases not matched to a gene; V was cut back by 6 bases and J by 7 bases. In DNA, the CDR3 is TGTGCCAGCAGGGCGAGACAGGGGGGGAATGAGCAGTTCTTC. It yields the protein CASRARQGGNEQFF.

The chain is built from TRBV11-3 and TRBJ2-2; D is possibly TRBD2 (5 bases). This CDR3 has 13 residues. Germline loops: CDR1 SGHNT, CDR2 YENEEA. Trimming took 3 bases from V and 5 from J, leaving 7 bases between them. Here the CDR3 DNA reads TGTGCCAGCAGCTTTCCGGGAACCGGGGAGCTGTTTTTT. As protein: CASSFPGTGELFF.